These 27 T cell receptor beta chains originate from one sample sequenced in a study of T cells after yellow fever vaccination. TCRdb ran MiXCR on the 5' RACE reads and lists one entry per CDR3 protein. Of fewer than 100,000 distinct CDR3 sequences listed, under 7% are singletons. Sample: CD8+ T cells sorted from PBMCs, taken 10 days after the yellow fever booster vaccination. The receptors stem from a man between 18 and 29 years old who received the YFV17D yellow fever vaccine.

V and J are TRBV13 and TRBJ2-2; D remains ambiguous. This CDR3 contains 13 residues. Per the germline V gene, CDR1 is PRHDT and CDR2 is FYEKMQ (reference sequence). Trimming left V 6 bases short and J 4 bases short, with 9 bases between. The CDR3 DNA reads as TGTGCCAGCAGGCAAAGGGTCACCGGGGAGCTGTTTTTT. This translates into CASRQRVTGELFF.

The chain is built from TRBV7-2 and TRBJ2-1, with D perhaps TRBD2 (5 bases). V lost 5 bases, J lost 0 bases, and 14 bases lay in between. The CDR3 is 16 amino acids. In germline, CDR1 is SGHTA, CDR2 FQGNSA. Here the CDR3 reads CASSRSSSHSYNEQFF. For the CDR3, the DNA is TGTGCCAGCAGCCGATCTAGCAGCCACTCCTACAATGAGCAGTTCTTC.

This clonotype was seen a few times. V usage is TRBV30 and J usage is TRBJ2-5; 8 nucleotides align to TRBD2. In germline, CDR1 is GTSNPN, CDR2 SVGIG (reference sequence). Trimming at V came to 2 bases and at J to 0 bases, leaving 5 bases not matched to a gene. The CDR3 is made up of 15 amino acids. The CDR3 region has the DNA TGTGCCTGGAGTTTTGCGGGGGGTAACCAAGAGACCCAGTACTTC. This codes for CAWSFAGGNQETQYF.

There are a few counts of this clonotype. The chain employs TRBV4-2 and TRBJ2-5; D gene uncertain. Germline V gene data show CDR1 as LGHNA and CDR2 as YNFKEQ. The CDR3 runs to 12 residues. The germline V and J ends were trimmed by 4 bases and 5 bases, with 8 bases remaining between them. The CDR3 loop is CASSRASETQYF. CDR3 coding DNA: TGTGCCAGCAGCCGAGCGAGTGAGACCCAGTACTTC.

The sample holds a few counts of this clonotype. J is TRBJ1-6 and V is TRBV12-3 or TRBV12-4; unclear D gene. Trimming took off 6 bases at V and 10 bases at J, with 10 bases between the two ends. This CDR3 has 12 residues. CDR3 DNA sequence: TGTGCCAGCAGAAAAAGACGATCACCCCTCCACTTT. It encodes CASRKRRSPLHF.

This clonotype was recorded at least ten times. The CDR3 loop reads CASSPSGARQFF. Here the CDR3 DNA reads TGTGCCAGCAGCCCAAGTGGGGCTCGGCAGTTCTTC. The chain has TRBV7-2 and TRBJ2-1, with D perhaps matching TRBD1 (5 bases). The CDR3 runs 12 residues. The V gene's germline CDR1 is SGHTA and CDR2 FQGNSA. The V gene lost 5 bases and the J gene lost 12 bases, with 14 bases spanning the gap. The variable domain in full, completed from reference TRBV7-2 and TRBJ2-1, reads GAGVSQSPSNKVTEKGKDVELRCDPISGHTALYWYRQSLGQGLEFLIYFQGNSAPDKSGLPSDRFSAERTGGSVSTLTIQRTQQEDSAVYLCASSPSGARQFFGPGTRLTVL.

This clonotype was seen only a few times. The J gene is TRBJ2-2, the V gene TRBV5-1; no clear D. The V end lost 4 bases, the J end lost 2 bases, and 3 bases lay between the germline ends. The CDR3 is made up of 12 amino acids. Germline V gives CDR1 SGHRS, CDR2 YFSETQ. The DNA of the CDR3 is TGCGCCAGCAGCGACAACACCGGGGAGCTGTTTTTT. Protein: CASSDNTGELFF.

V gene TRBV29-1 combines with J gene TRBJ1-1; 7 bases fit TRBD1. With V trimmed by 4 bases and J by 2 bases, 7 bases remained unmatched. CDR3 size: 14 residues. Germline values: CDR1 SQVTM, CDR2 ANQGSEA. The CDR3 nucleotides read TGCAGCGTTGTTGGAGGGACAGAAAACACTGAAGCTTTCTTT. Its translation is CSVVGGTENTEAFF.

This clonotype was seen a few times. The rearrangement uses TRBV4-1 and TRBJ1-2, with D uncertain. The V gene lost 0 bases and the J gene lost 2 bases, with 10 bases spanning the gap. The CDR3 length is 15 residues. From germline, CDR1 is MGHRA and CDR2 YSYEKL. DNA for the CDR3: TGCGCCAGCAGCCAAGATGTTTCAGAGAACTATGGCTACACCTTC. It is translated as CASSQDVSENYGYTF.

This clonotype was observed many times. V and J are TRBV29-1 and TRBJ2-2; D gene unclear. V dropped 8 bases and J dropped 6 bases, with 16 bases sitting between them. CDR1 SQVTM and CDR2 ANQGSEA come from the germline V gene. The length of the CDR3 is 13 residues. Written as DNA, the CDR3 is TGCAGCTCCCGTTTAGGGCGGTCCGGGGAGCTGTTTTTT. Encoded protein: CSSRLGRSGELFF.

This chain connects TRBV5-1 to TRBJ2-1; D may correspond to TRBD1 or TRBD2 (5 bases each). The germline gives CDR1 SGHRS, CDR2 YFSETQ. The ends were cut back, 4 bases at V and 5 bases at J, with 13 bases in the middle. There are 14 residues in the CDR3. The CDR3 DNA sequence: TGCGCCAGCAGCCTATTCGGGACGAACAATGAGCAGTTCTTC. Protein product: CASSLFGTNNEQFF.

The genes are TRBV12-3 or TRBV12-4 and TRBJ2-7; D is perhaps TRBD1 (5 bases). CDR3 size: 15 residues. V lost 1 base and J 1 base, leaving 11 bases between the germline ends. The CDR3 nucleotides are TGTGCCAGCAGTTTAGGGGCAGGGCCTTCCTACGAGCAGTACGTC. Protein: CASSLGAGPSYEQYV.

The chain joins TRBV4-1 to TRBJ2-5, with D unresolved. Trimming left V 1 base short and J 2 bases short, with 11 bases between. CDR3 length: 15 amino acids. Germline loops: CDR1 MGHRA, CDR2 YSYEKL. CDR3 region: CASSQVDYRQETQYF. The CDR3, as DNA: TGCGCCAGCAGCCAAGTGGATTACCGTCAAGAGACCCAGTACTTC.

This clonotype was observed a handful of times. This chain uses TRBV27 with TRBJ2-3; D gene uncertain. V shed 5 bases and J shed 2 bases, with 20 bases lying between them. The CDR3 runs 17 residues. Germline CDR1 and CDR2: MNHEY and SMNVEV (reference sequence). The CDR3 is CASSLRPSPLPTDTQYF. The CDR3 DNA reads TGTGCCAGCAGTCTCCGACCGAGTCCGTTACCCACAGATACGCAGTATTTT.

This clonotype was seen ten or more times. The gene calls are TRBV10-2 and TRBJ2-7; TRBD2 agrees at 9 bases. V trimming: 3 bases; J trimming: 2 bases; junction bases outside the gene matches: 8. This CDR3 has 16 residues. CDR1 is WSHSY and CDR2 is SAAADI in the germline V gene. The CDR3 DNA reads TGCGCCAGCAGTGACCCAGTAGCGGGGGCCCCCTACGAGCAGTACTTC. Protein product: CASSDPVAGAPYEQYF.

This clonotype was counted ten times or more. This chain connects TRBV3-1 to TRBJ1-2; 11 positions match TRBD1. Germline V gene data show CDR1 as LGHDT and CDR2 as YNNKEL (reference sequence). V shed 6 bases and J 7 bases; nucleotides not matched to a gene: 4. The length of the CDR3 is 13 residues. The CDR3: CASRRTGGGGYTF. The CDR3 DNA sequence: TGTGCCAGCAGACGGACAGGGGGCGGTGGCTACACCTTC.

This clonotype showed up many times. The V and J genes are TRBV4-3 and TRBJ2-4; D assignment may be TRBD1 or TRBD2 (5 bases each). Trimming shortened V by 5 bases and J by 8 bases, and 16 bases separated the two germline ends. Looked up from germline, CDR1 is LGHNA and CDR2 is YSLEER. This CDR3 has 14 residues. This CDR3 is CASSLRAGTYIQYF. DNA of the CDR3: TGCGCCAGCAGCTTAAGGGCAGGGACGTACATTCAGTACTTC.

This clonotype was found a few times. The chain couples TRBV4-1 to TRBJ2-2; D may be TRBD1 (5 bases). This CDR3 comprises 17 residues. V lost 4 bases to trimming and J lost 4 bases, with 19 bases between them. CDR1 and CDR2 from the germline V gene are MGHRA and YSYEKL. The CDR3 sequence is CASSPYREGVSTGELFF. CDR3 nucleotide sequence: TGCGCCAGCAGCCCCTACCGTGAAGGGGTGAGCACCGGGGAGCTGTTTTTT.

This clonotype was observed a few times. The chain is built from TRBV20-1 and TRBJ1-3, with no clear D. This CDR3 has 14 residues. The V gene lost 2 bases and the J gene lost 4 bases, with 12 bases spanning the gap. The germline gives CDR1 DFQATT, CDR2 SNEGSKA (reference sequence). CDR3 residues: CSARFIGEGNTIYF. The CDR3 DNA is TGCAGTGCTAGATTCATTGGGGAAGGAAACACCATATATTTT.

This clonotype was recorded a few times. The chain uses TRBV7-2 and TRBJ2-2, with D tentatively TRBD1 (5 bases). Germline V gene data show CDR1 as SGHTA and CDR2 as FQGNSA. CDR3 length: 13 residues. V was pared by 5 bases and J by 3 bases, with 7 bases between. DNA of the CDR3: TGTGCCAGCAGCCCCAGGGACACCGGGGAGCTGTTTTTT. Translated: CASSPRDTGELFF.

This clonotype was counted ten times or more. This sequence joins TRBV7-8 and TRBJ2-1; D gene ambiguous. V lost 8 bases and J 5 bases, leaving 10 bases between the germline ends. CDR3 length: 12 residues. Germline V gene sequence: CDR1 SGHVS, CDR2 FQNEAQ. CDR3: CASRRLNNEQFF. DNA of the CDR3: TGTGCCAGCCGCAGACTCAACAATGAGCAGTTCTTC. Full variable domain (rest looked up from reference TRBV7-8 and TRBJ2-1): GAGVSQSPRYKVAKRGQDVALRCDPISGHVSLFWYQQALGQGPEFLTYFQNEAQLDKSGLPSDRFFAERPEGSVSTLKIQRTQQEDSAVYLCASRRLNNEQFFGPGTRLTVL.

This clonotype was observed at least ten times. The V and J genes are TRBV11-2 and TRBJ2-1; D gene uncertain. Germline-derived CDR1 and CDR2 are SGHAT and FQNNGV. CDR3 length: 11 amino acids. The V gene lost 3 bases and the J gene lost 7 bases, with 4 bases spanning the gap. DNA for the CDR3: TGTGCCAGCAGCTTCGCTAATGAGCAGTTCTTC. Protein: CASSFANEQFF. Using reference TRBV11-2 and TRBJ2-1 for the parts outside the CDR3, the full variable domain is EAGVAQSPRYKIIEKRQSVAFWCNPISGHATLYWYQQILGQGPKLLIQFQNNGVVDDSQLPKDRFSAERLKGVDSTLKIQPAKLEDSAVYLCASSFANEQFFGPGTRLTVL.

V usage is TRBV7-8 and J usage is TRBJ2-7; TRBD1 aligns across 9 bases. V was pared by 2 bases and J by 1 base, with 3 bases of the junction left unmatched. This CDR3 is 15 amino acids long. Germline V gene lookup returns CDR1 SGHVS and CDR2 FQNEAQ. CDR3 DNA sequence: TGTGCCAGCAGCTTACCGACAGGGGGATCCTACGAGCAGTACTTC. Amino acids: CASSLPTGGSYEQYF.

This sequence joins TRBV30 and TRBJ1-5; D might be TRBD1 (5 bases). V was pared by 2 bases and J by 2 bases, with 19 bases between. Germline-derived CDR1 and CDR2 are GTSNPN and SVGIG (reference sequence). The CDR3 is made up of 17 amino acids. The CDR3 loop reads CAWSLTVQLPGNQPQHF. The CDR3 DNA reads as TGTGCCTGGAGTTTGACAGTCCAATTACCGGGCAATCAGCCCCAGCATTTT.

This clonotype was observed a few times. The genes are TRBV7-9 and TRBJ1-2, with D unresolved. The length of the CDR3 is 13 residues. The V and J ends lost 4 bases and 8 bases respectively, with 14 bases between them. Germline V gene sequence: CDR1 SEHNR, CDR2 FQNEAQ (reference sequence). This CDR3 reads CASSSPGGSGYTF. In DNA, the CDR3 is TGTGCCAGCAGCTCCCCGGGCGGTAGCGGCTACACCTTC. The full variable domain, its missing parts supplied by reference TRBV7-9 and TRBJ1-2, is DTGVSQNPRHKITKRGQNVTFRCDPISEHNRLYWYRQTLGQGPEFLTYFQNEAQLEKSRLLSDRFSAERPKGSFSTLEIQRTEQGDSAMYLCASSSPGGSGYTFGSGTRLTVV.

This clonotype was found a few times. The CDR3 sequence: CASSLSGGRSYEQYV. In DNA form, the CDR3 reads TGTGCCAGCAGCTTGTCAGGGGGGAGATCCTACGAGCAGTACGTC. The chain is built from TRBV5-5 and TRBJ2-7; maybe TRBD1 (7 bases). Germline V gene sequence: CDR1 SGHKS, CDR2 YYEKEE (reference sequence). Between the trimmed V and J ends, which lost 1 base and 1 base, there was a span of 12 bases. The CDR3 has 15 amino acids.

This sequence joins TRBV19 and TRBJ2-6; D may be TRBD1 (6 bases). V was cut by 5 bases and J by 1 base, with 21 bases left in between. Germline V lookup: CDR1 LNHDA, CDR2 SQIVND (reference sequence). The length of the CDR3 is 19 residues. The CDR3 region is CASSLALGQIASGANVLTF. CDR3 nucleotides: TGTGCCAGTAGTCTCGCCCTAGGACAGATAGCGTCTGGGGCCAACGTCCTGACTTTC. Complete variable domain (other parts from reference TRBV19 and TRBJ2-6): DGGITQSPKYLFRKEGQNVTLSCEQNLNHDAMYWYRQDPGQGLRLIYYSQIVNDFQKGDIAEGYSVSREKKESFPLTVTSAQKNPTAFYLCASSLALGQIASGANVLTFGAGSRLTVL.